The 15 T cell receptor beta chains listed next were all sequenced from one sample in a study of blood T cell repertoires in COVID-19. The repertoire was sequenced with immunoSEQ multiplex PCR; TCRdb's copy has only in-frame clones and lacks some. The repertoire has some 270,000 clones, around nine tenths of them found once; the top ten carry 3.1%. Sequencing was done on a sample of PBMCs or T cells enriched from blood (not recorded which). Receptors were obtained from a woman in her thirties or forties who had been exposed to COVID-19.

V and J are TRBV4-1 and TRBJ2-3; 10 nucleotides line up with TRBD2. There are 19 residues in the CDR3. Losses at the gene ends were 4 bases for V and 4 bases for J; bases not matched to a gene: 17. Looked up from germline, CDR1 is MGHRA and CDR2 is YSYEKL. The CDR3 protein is CASSRLDVGAGGPPDTQYF. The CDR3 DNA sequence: TGCGCCAGCAGCCGCCTCGACGTCGGAGCGGGGGGGCCGCCAGATACGCAGTATTTT.

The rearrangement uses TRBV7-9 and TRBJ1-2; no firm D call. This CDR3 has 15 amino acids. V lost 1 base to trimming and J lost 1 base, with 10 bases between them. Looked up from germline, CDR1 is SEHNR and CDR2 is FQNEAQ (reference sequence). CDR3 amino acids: CASSLEAGNNYGYTF. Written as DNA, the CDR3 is TGTGCCAGCAGCTTAGAGGCCGGGAATAACTATGGCTACACCTTC.

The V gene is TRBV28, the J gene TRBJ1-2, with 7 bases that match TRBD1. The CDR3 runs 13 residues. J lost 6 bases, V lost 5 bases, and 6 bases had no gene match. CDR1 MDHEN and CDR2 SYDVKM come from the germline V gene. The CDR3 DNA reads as TGTGCCAGCAGTATTGGACAGGAACATGGCTACACCTTC. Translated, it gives CASSIGQEHGYTF.

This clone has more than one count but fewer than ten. CDR3 in DNA: TGCGCCAGCAGCCACGGGTCCATCGGAGGTGGCTACACCTTC. It translates to CASSHGSIGGGYTF. V gene TRBV4-1 combines with J gene TRBJ1-2; D remains ambiguous. The V gene's germline CDR1 is MGHRA and CDR2 YSYEKL. CDR3 size: 14 residues. Deletions cut 3 bases from V and 7 bases from J, with 15 bases between.

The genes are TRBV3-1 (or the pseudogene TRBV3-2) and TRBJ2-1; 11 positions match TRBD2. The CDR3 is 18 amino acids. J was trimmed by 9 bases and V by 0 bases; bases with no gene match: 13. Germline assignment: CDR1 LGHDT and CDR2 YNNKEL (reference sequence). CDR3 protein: CASSQDILNSGGAGEQFF. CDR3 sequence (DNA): TGTGCCAGCAGCCAAGATATTTTAAATAGCGGGGGGGCCGGTGAGCAGTTCTTC.

CDR3 coding DNA: TGTGCCAGCAGCTTATATGTTCCCTCTGAGCAGTTCTTC. Encoded protein: CASSLYVPSEQFF. The V and J genes are TRBV7-2 and TRBJ2-1; D is undetermined. Germline CDR1 is SGHTA and CDR2 is FQGNSA. The CDR3 sequence is 13 residues long. The V and J ends lost 2 bases and 9 bases respectively, with 11 bases between them.

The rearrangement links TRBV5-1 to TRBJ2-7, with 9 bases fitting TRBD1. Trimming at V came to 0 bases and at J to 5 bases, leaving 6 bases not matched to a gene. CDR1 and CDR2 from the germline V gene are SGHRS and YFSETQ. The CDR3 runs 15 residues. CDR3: CASSLGGQGRNEQYF. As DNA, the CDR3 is TGCGCCAGCAGCTTGGGGGGACAGGGACGAAACGAGCAGTACTTC.

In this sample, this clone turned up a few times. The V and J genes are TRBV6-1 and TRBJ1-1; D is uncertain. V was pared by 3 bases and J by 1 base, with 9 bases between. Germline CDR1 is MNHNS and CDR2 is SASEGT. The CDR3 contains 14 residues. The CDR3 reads CASSEGSENTEAFF. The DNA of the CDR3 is TGTGCCAGCAGTGAGGGCAGTGAGAACACTGAAGCTTTCTTT.

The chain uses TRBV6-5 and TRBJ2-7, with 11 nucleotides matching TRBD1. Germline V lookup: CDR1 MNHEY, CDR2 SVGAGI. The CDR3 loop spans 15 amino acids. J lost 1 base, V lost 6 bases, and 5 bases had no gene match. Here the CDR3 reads CASRSGTGGSYEQYF. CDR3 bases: TGTGCCAGCAGATCCGGGACAGGGGGTTCCTACGAGCAGTACTTC.

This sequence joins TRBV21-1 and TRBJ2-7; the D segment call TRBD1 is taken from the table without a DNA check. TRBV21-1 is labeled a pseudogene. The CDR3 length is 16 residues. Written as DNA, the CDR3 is TGTGCCAGCAGCAAAGCGGACCCGGGACACCTCTACGAGCAGTACGTC. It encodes CASSKADPGHLYEQYV.

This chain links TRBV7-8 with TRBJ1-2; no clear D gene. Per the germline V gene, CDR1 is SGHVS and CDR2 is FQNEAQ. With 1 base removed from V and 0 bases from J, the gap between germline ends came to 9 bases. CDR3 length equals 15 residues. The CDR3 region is CASSLGSAANYGYTF. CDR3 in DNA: TGTGCCAGCAGCTTAGGCAGTGCCGCTAACTATGGCTACACCTTC.

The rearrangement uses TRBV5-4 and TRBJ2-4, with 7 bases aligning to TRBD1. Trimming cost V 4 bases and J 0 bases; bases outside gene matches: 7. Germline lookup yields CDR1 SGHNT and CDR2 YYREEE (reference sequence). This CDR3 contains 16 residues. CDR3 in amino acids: CASSPGQARAKNIQYF. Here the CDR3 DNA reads TGTGCCAGCAGCCCAGGACAGGCCAGAGCCAAAAACATTCAGTACTTC.

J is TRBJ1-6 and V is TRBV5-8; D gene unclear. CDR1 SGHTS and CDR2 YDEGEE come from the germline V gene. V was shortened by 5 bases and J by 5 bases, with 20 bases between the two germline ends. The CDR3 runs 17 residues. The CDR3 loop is CASRALMVAGNNSPLHF. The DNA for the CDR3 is TGTGCCAGCAGAGCTCTAATGGTCGCGGGGAATAATTCACCCCTCCACTTT.

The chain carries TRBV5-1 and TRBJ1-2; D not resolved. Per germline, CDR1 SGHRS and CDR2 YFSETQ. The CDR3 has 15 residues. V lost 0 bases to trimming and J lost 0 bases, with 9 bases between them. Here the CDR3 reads CASSLVSGPNYGYTF. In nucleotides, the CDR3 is TGCGCCAGCAGCTTGGTTAGCGGACCTAACTATGGCTACACCTTC.

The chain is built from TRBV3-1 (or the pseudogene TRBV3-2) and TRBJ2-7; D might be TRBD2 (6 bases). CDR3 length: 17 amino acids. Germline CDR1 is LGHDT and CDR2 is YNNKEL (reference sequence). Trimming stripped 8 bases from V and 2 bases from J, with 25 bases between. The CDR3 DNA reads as TGTGCCAGCCACACTCAAGAGAGGAGGGGACCTCCCTACGAGCAGTACGTC. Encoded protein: CASHTQERRGPPYEQYV.